This TCR beta chain appears in the sequencing data of a study of sequential checkpoint blockade in melanoma. The overall study: First-line arms were nivolumab then ipilimumab, or the reverse, randomized 1:1.

Trimming at V came to 5 bases and at J to 3 bases, leaving 4 bases not matched to a gene. CDR1 and CDR2 from the germline V gene are PRHDT and FYEKMQ (reference sequence). CDR3 length equals 14 residues. Sample treatment: randomized to nivolumab then ipilimumab (arm A) or the reverse (arm B). None of the patients previously received DNA-damaging chemotherapy. Measured with immunoSEQ multiplex PCR; TCRdb has only the in-frame clones, and not every one. The data show around 5,200 clones, 70% to 80% seen once. The receptor was derived from a human donor with melanoma. This material consisted of CD8+ T cells sorted from blood (inferred from file names), taken from a patient given nivolumab and ipilimumab in sequence. The V gene is TRBV13, the J gene TRBJ2-1; TRBD2 aligns across 7 bases. CDR3 sequence (DNA): TGTGCCAGCAGCATCTGGGGGGGCTACAATGAGCAGTTCTTC. Residues: CASSIWGGYNEQFF. The whole variable domain, filled in from reference TRBV13 and TRBJ2-1, reads AAGVIQSPRHLIKEKRETATLKCYPIPRHDTVYWYQQGPGQDPQFLISFYEKMQSDKGSIPDRFSAQQFSDYHSELNMSSLELGDSALYFCASSIWGGYNEQFFGPGTRLTVL.